This TCR beta chain stems from a study of CD8 T cells in ankylosing spondylitis. This CDR3 spans 15 amino acids. V was cut by 5 bases and J by 8 bases, with 20 bases left in between. Germline CDR1 reads MNHNS; CDR2 reads SASEGT. This clonotype was seen many times. MiXCR, applied by TCRdb to the 5' RACE reads, yields one record per CDR3 protein. The sample has around 75,000 distinct CDR3 sequences; about 5.2% are singletons. The chain links TRBV6-1 to TRBJ2-3; perhaps TRBD2 as D (5 bases). The sequence derives from a male donor with ankylosing spondylitis or in good health (not recorded which). Sequencing was done on a sample of blood, either unsorted or a sorted T cell fraction (not recorded which). The CDR3 nucleotides are TGTGCCAGCAGTACCCTGCCGGCGGGCCCTCGTACGCAGTATTTT. It is translated as CASSTLPAGPRTQYF.